The TCR beta chain described here comes from a study of early stage breast cancer tumors. Notes on this clone: Antigen specificity is unknown.

Study conclusions and caveats: Tumor and normal breast were distinguished via blood comparison in about 90% of the 16 patients.

Using immunoSEQ multiplex PCR, the repertoire was profiled, and TCRdb retains in-frame clones only, with some absent. This table has around 48,000 clones, over 80% appearing once. The V and J ends lost 6 bases and 7 bases, in that order; junction bases with no gene match: 3. Germline assignment: CDR1 MNHEY and CDR2 SVGAGI. This CDR3 is 12 amino acids long. V and J are TRBV6-5 and TRBJ2-7, with TRBD1 matching 10 bases. Material: blood. This clonotype originated in a person aged 70 to 80 with breast cancer. Written as DNA, the CDR3 is TGTGCCAGCAGCCGGACAGGGGGAGAGCAGTACTTC. As protein: CASSRTGGEQYF.